This TCR beta chain was recovered during a study of blood T cell repertoires in COVID-19. About the research overall: The origin of the acute and convalescent COVID-19 samples was the United States, Italy and Spain. PBMCs, B-cell-depleted T cells, or T cells provided the cDNA or gDNA that made up the material.

The V segment lost 2 bases and the J segment 2 bases; nucleotides outside the gene matches: 5. Germline V gives CDR1 LNHNV, CDR2 YYDKDF (reference sequence). The CDR3 sequence is 17 residues long. Data came from immunoSEQ multiplex PCR; TCRdb stores just in-frame clones and leaves some out. The repertoire includes roughly 250,000 clones, 87% of them detected once, and around 6% sits in the top ten. Across 24 US areas, participants ranged in age from about 18 to 100 years. Participants had their cohort set by participant-reported clinical history. This TCR was recovered from a woman in her twenties or thirties with acute COVID-19. The J gene is TRBJ2-1, the V gene TRBV15, with 11 bases aligning to TRBD2. The source material was PBMCs or T cells enriched from blood (not recorded which). The CDR3, as DNA: TGTGCCACCAGCAGATCTCCTAGCGGGAGGCCCTACAATGAGCAGTTCTTC. Amino acid sequence: CATSRSPSGRPYNEQFF.